The 6 T cell receptor beta chains reported below all come from one sample, sequenced in a study of control samples from healthy donors and cancer patients. Method: immunoSEQ multiplex PCR; TCRdb's copy keeps in-frame clones and lacks some. The repertoire holds 70,000 to 100,000 clones, about 89% seen once, with less than 9% in the top ten. The sequencing input was blood. Receptor source: a woman aged 55-70 years in good health.

The genes are TRBV5-5 and TRBJ1-1; D gene unclear. Germline V lookup: CDR1 SGHKS, CDR2 YYEKEE (reference sequence). The CDR3 has 14 amino acids. V was clipped by 2 bases and J by 3 bases, with 11 bases between them. The CDR3 DNA follows: TGTGCCAGCAGCTTCTCGGACGGCGACACTGAAGCTTTCTTT. This gives the protein CASSFSDGDTEAFF. Variable domain in full (rest from reference TRBV5-5 and TRBJ1-1): DAGVTQSPTHLIKTRGQQVTLRCSPISGHKSVSWYQQVLGQGPQFIFQYYEKEERGRGNFPDRFSARQFPNYSSELNVNALLLGDSALYLCASSFSDGDTEAFFGQGTRLTVV.

The chain has TRBV7-2 and TRBJ2-2; tentative D call: TRBD2 (5 bases). The CDR3 is 14 residues long. Germline V CDR1 and CDR2: SGHTA, FQGNSA. V lost 4 bases to trimming and J lost 5 bases, with 11 bases between them. CDR3 sequence: CASSSERLTGELFF. The CDR3 bases are TGTGCCAGCAGCTCTGAAAGACTAACCGGGGAGCTGTTTTTT.

The rearrangement links TRBV7-2 to TRBJ2-1; D is possibly TRBD2 (6 bases). The germline CDR1 and CDR2 sequences are SGHTA and FQGNSA. Between the trimmed V and J ends, which lost 0 bases and 0 bases, there was a span of 12 bases. This CDR3 spans 17 amino acids. The CDR3 nucleotides are TGTGCCAGCAGCTTAGCGCGGGGTGGGCCCTCCTACAATGAGCAGTTCTTC. This translates into CASSLARGGPSYNEQFF.

The rearrangement links TRBV9 to TRBJ2-4; D is possibly TRBD1 (7 bases). Germline values: CDR1 SGDLS, CDR2 YYNGEE. Between the trimmed V and J ends, which lost 0 bases and 7 bases, there was a span of 14 bases. The CDR3 has 15 residues. The CDR3 loop is CASSVEGRGQNIQYF. The CDR3 region has the DNA TGTGCCAGCAGCGTAGAAGGGCGGGGACAGAACATTCAGTACTTC.

The V gene is TRBV19, the J gene TRBJ1-2, with no clear D. The CDR3 is 14 amino acids. CDR1 is LNHDA and CDR2 is SQIVND in the germline V gene (reference sequence). V was shortened by 6 bases and J by 3 bases, with 14 bases between the two germline ends. CDR3 DNA: TGTGCCAGTAGCAACCTGGGAGTCGACTATGGCTACACCTTC. It encodes CASSNLGVDYGYTF.

The chain carries TRBV20-1 and TRBJ1-2, with a possible D match to TRBD1 (5 bases). Trimming removed 3 bases from V and 6 bases from J, with 11 bases in between. Germline CDR1 DFQATT, CDR2 SNEGSKA (reference sequence). The CDR3 is made up of 12 amino acids. In DNA, the CDR3 is TGCAGTGCTAGTCGGGGGGAAGATGGCTACACCTTC. Encoded protein: CSASRGEDGYTF.